This TCR beta chain was observed in a study of T cell changes during pregnancy in multiple sclerosis. The assay was immunoSEQ multiplex PCR, and TCRdb's table has in-frame clones only and misses some. Of tens of thousands of clones in the sample, around 93% were seen once. Deletions cut 3 bases from V and 6 bases from J, with 15 bases between. Germline CDR1 is SEHNR and CDR2 is FQNEAQ (reference sequence). This CDR3 spans 15 amino acids. Specimen: CD8+ T cells from peripheral blood mononuclear cells, collected after pregnancy. The sequence derives from a female donor with multiple sclerosis, enrolled in a pregnancy study. V is TRBV7-9 and J is TRBJ2-1; a weak D match, TRBD2 (6 bases). This CDR3 is CASSLGWGGSNEQFF. CDR3 coding DNA: TGTGCCAGCAGCTTGGGGTGGGGAGGAAGCAATGAGCAGTTCTTC.